The sequence of this T cell receptor beta chain was determined in a study of cytomegalovirus exposure and HLA in healthy donors. Study-level information: Most donors, about 82% of approximately 400 genotyped, fell in the Caucasian-associated ancestry cluster.

Findings and caveats of the study: Clonal expansion, a later analysis showed, was greater in HLA-associated TCR beta chains than in equally common others. A previous analysis found most TCR beta V segments productive roughly 87% or roughly 30% of the time.

With respect to this clone: Its specificity is not known.

It was with 60 Vbeta and 13 Jbeta primers that the PCR ran. Measured with immunoSEQ multiplex PCR; TCRdb has only the in-frame clones, and not every one. Of 95,000 to 100,000 clones in the sample, roughly 79% were seen once. Healthy individuals who donated bone marrow served as the donors. The CDR3 totals 15 residues. Germline-derived CDR1 and CDR2 are LNHDA and SQIVND (reference sequence). V was pared by 3 bases and J by 0 bases, with 10 bases between. The chain uses TRBV19 and TRBJ2-3, with D tentatively TRBD2 (5 bases). The sequenced material came from PBMCs. The clonotype comes from a man aged 35-49 years in good health and CMV-seronegative. The CDR3 DNA sequence: TGTGCCAGTAGTATCCCGAGGGTAAGCACAGATACGCAGTATTTT. It translates to CASSIPRVSTDTQYF.